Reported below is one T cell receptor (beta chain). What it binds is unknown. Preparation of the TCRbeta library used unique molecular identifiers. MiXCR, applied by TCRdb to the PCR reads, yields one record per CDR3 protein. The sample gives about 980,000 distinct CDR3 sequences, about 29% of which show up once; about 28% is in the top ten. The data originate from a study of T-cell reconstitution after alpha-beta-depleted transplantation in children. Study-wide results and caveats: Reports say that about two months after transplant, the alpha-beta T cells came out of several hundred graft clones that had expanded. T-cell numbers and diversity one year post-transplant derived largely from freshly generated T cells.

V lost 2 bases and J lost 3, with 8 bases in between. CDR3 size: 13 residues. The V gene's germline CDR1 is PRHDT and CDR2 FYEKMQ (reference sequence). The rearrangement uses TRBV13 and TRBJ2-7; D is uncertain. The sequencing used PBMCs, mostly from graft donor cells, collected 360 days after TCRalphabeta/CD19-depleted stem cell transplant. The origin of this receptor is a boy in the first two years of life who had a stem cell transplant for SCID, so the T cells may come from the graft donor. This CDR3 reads CASSLKGFYEQYF. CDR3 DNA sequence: TGTGCCAGCAGCTTAAAGGGTTTCTACGAGCAGTACTTC.